The rows below give T cell receptor beta chains drawn from one sample of a study of spatial heterogeneity in lung cancer. TCRdb reprocessed the 5' RACE reads via MiXCR and lists one record per CDR3 protein. This table has 65,000 to 85,000 distinct CDR3 sequences, 15% to 25% appearing once. The material sequenced was PBMCs, taken at surgery. The receptor set was obtained from a male donor with early-stage non-small cell lung cancer. Each CDR3 is given with its conserved first and last residue. The D gene is left open where the match is weak. Clone size is shown for a subset of rows, as once, few, many or a class of expanded clone.

TRBV27	TRBJ2-7	NA	few	TGTGCCAGCAGTAAAGGGGATAGGAGCTCCTACGAGCAGTACTTC	CASSKGDRSSYEQYF
TRBV7-2	TRBJ2-3	TRBD2	NA	TGTGCCTCGGGGGGTCCAGAAGGTGATACGCAGTATTTT	CASGGPEGDTQYF
TRBV27	TRBJ1-1	NA	many	TGTGCCAGCAGCCCCGCGACAGGATTCACTGAAGCTTTCTTT	CASSPATGFTEAFF
TRBV4-2	TRBJ2-1	TRBD2	few	TGTGCCAGCAGCCCGTCCGGGCGAGCGGGAGGGACTGAGCAGTTCTTC	CASSPSGRAGGTEQFF
TRBV12-3/TRBV12-4	TRBJ2-6	TRBD1	few	TGTGCCAGCAGTTTAGAGACAGGGTTCGGGGCCAACGTCCTGACTTTC	CASSLETGFGANVLTF
TRBV28	TRBJ1-5	NA	many	TGTGCCAGCACCACAGGGCCCAATCAGCCCCAGCATTTT	CASTTGPNQPQHF
TRBV6-5	TRBJ2-7	TRBD1	few	TGTGCCAGCAGTTATCGAGACAGGGACAACGAGCAGTACTTC	CASSYRDRDNEQYF
TRBV20-1	TRBJ1-4	TRBD1	NA	TGCAGTGCTATACCGACAGGGGGAAATGAAAAACTGTTTTTT	CSAIPTGGNEKLFF
TRBV14	TRBJ2-7	NA	NA	TGTGCCAGCAGCCAAAATTCTTGGACAGACCGCGAGCAGTACTTC	CASSQNSWTDREQYF
TRBV9	TRBJ2-3	NA	NA	TGTGGGAGCGCCCCTCGGCCCCCAAGGGATACGCAGTATTTT	CGSAPRPPRDTQYF
TRBV25-1	TRBJ1-4	NA	NA	TGTGCCAGCAGGGAGGATGAAAAACTGTTTTTT	CASREDEKLFF